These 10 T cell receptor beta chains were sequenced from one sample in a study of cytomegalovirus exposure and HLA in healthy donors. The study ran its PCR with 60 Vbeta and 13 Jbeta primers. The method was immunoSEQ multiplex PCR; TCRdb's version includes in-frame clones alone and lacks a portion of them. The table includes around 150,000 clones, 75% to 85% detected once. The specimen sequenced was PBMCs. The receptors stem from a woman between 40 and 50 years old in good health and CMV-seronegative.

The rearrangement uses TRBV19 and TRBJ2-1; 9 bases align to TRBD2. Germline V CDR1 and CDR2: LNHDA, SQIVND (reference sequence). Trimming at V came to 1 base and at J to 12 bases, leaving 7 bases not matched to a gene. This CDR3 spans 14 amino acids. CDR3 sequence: CASSIVGSGGGQFF. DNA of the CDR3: TGTGCCAGTAGTATAGTCGGTAGCGGGGGTGGGCAGTTCTTC.

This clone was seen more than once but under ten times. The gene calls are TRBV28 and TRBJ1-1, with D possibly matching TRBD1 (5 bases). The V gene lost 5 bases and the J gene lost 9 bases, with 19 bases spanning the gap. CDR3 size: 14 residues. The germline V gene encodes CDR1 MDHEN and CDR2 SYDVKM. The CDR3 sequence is CASSGMEGPIKAFF. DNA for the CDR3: TGTGCCAGCAGTGGCATGGAGGGGCCCATTAAAGCTTTCTTT.

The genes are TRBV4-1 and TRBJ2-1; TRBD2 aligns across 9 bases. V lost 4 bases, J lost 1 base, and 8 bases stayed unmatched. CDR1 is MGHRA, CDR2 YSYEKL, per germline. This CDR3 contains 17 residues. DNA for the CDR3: TGCGCCAGCAGCCCGCGGGGGGGCGATTTTTCCTACAATGAGCAGTTCTTC. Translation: CASSPRGGDFSYNEQFF.

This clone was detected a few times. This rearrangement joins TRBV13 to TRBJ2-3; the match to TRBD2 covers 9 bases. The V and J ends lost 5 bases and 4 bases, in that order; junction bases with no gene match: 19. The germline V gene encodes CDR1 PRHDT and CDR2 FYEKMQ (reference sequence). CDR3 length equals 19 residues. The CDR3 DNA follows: TGTGCCAGCAGCCCTCCAACCGGACGACGCGGGGGGGCCCCAGATACGCAGTATTTT. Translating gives CASSPPTGRRGGAPDTQYF. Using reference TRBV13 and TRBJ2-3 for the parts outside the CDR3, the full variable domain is AAGVIQSPRHLIKEKRETATLKCYPIPRHDTVYWYQQGPGQDPQFLISFYEKMQSDKGSIPDRFSAQQFSDYHSELNMSSLELGDSALYFCASSPPTGRRGGAPDTQYFGPGTRLTVL.

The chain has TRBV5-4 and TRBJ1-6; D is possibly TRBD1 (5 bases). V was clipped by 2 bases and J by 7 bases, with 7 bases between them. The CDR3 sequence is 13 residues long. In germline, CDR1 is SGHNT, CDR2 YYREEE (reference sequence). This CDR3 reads CASSFGGNSPLHF. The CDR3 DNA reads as TGTGCCAGCAGCTTCGGGGGAAATTCACCCCTCCACTTT.

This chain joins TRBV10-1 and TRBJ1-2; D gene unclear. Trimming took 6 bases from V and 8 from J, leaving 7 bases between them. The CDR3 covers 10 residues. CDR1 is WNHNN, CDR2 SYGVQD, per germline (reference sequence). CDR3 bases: TGCGCCAGCAGAGGGAGCGGCTACACCTTC. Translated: CASRGSGYTF.

In DNA, the CDR3 is TGTGCCAGTAGTATGACCGGAGGACAGGGTTGGACTGAAGCTTTCTTT. It codes for CASSMTGGQGWTEAFF. The rearrangement links TRBV19 to TRBJ1-1; 8 bases align to TRBD1. The germline gives CDR1 LNHDA, CDR2 SQIVND (reference sequence). This CDR3 comprises 16 residues. V shed 3 bases, J shed 5 bases, and the junction held 11 bases outside the gene matches.

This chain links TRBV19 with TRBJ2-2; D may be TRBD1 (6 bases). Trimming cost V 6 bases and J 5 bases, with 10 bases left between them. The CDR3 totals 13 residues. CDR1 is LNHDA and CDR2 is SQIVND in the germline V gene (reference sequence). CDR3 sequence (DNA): TGTGCCAGTAGGATCAGGGGTACCGGGGAGCTGTTTTTT. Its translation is CASRIRGTGELFF.

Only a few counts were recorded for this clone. In DNA form, the CDR3 reads TGTGCCAGCAGTTCCGGCTCGACAGGGTACTCCTACGAGCAGTACTTC. Protein: CASSSGSTGYSYEQYF. The chain joins TRBV6-5 to TRBJ2-7; TRBD1 aligns across 7 bases. Germline CDR1 MNHEY, CDR2 SVGAGI. This CDR3 has 16 residues. Trimming took 4 bases from V and 0 from J; bases not matched to a gene: 9.

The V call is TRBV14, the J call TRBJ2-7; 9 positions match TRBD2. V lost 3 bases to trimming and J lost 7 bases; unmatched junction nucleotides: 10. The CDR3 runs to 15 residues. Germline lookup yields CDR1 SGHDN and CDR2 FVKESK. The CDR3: CASSQQRGGASEQYF. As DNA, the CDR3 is TGTGCCAGCAGCCAGCAGCGCGGGGGGGCCTCTGAGCAGTACTTC.